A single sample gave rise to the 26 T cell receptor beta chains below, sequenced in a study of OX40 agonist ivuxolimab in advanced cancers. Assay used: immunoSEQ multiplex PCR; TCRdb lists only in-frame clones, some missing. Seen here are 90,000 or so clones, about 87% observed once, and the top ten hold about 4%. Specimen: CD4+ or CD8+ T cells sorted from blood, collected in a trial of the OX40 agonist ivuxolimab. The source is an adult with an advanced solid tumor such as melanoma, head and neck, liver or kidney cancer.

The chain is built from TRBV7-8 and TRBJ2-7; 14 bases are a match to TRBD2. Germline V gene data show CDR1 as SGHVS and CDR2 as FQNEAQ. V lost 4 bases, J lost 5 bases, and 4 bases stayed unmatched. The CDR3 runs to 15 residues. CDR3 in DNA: TGTGCCAGCAGCTCTGGACTAGCGGGAGGTAACGAGCAGTACTTC. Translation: CASSSGLAGGNEQYF.

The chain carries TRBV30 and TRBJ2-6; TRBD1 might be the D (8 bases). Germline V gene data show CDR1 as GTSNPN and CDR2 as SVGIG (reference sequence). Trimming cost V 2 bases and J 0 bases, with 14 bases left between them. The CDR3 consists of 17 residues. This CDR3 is CAWSPTGGGSGANVLTF. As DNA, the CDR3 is TGTGCCTGGAGTCCAACAGGGGGGGGCTCTGGGGCCAACGTCCTGACTTTC.

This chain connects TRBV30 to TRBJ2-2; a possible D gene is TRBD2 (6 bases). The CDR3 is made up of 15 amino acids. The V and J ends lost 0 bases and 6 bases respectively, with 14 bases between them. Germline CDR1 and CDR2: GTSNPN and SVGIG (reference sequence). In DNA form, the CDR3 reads TGTGCCTGGAGTGTACTATTATCGGGGGCCGGGGAGCTGTTTTTT. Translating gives CAWSVLLSGAGELFF.

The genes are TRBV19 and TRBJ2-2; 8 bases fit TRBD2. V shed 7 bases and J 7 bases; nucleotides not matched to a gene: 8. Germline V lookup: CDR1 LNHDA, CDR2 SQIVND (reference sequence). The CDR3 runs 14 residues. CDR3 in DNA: TGTGCCAGTACCCGGGGGGGGGCTGGCGGGGAGCTGTTTTTT. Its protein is CASTRGGAGGELFF.

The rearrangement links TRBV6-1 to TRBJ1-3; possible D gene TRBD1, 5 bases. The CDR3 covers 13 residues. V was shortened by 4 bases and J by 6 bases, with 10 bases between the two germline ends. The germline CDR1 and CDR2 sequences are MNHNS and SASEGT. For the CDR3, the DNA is TGTGCCAGCAGTGCTTCGGGGGTAAACACCATATATTTT. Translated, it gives CASSASGVNTIYF.

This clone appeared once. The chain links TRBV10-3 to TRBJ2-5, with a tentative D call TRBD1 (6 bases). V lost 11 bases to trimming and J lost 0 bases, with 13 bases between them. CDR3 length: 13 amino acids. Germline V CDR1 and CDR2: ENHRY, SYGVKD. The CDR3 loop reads CAVKGDNQETQYF. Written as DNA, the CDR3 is TGTGCCGTCAAAGGGGACAACCAAGAGACCCAGTACTTC.

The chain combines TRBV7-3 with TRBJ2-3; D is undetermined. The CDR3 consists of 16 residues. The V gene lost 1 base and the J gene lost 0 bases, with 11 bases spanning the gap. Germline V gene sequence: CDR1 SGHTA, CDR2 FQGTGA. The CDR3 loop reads CASSLSGFTSTDTQYF. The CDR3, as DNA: TGTGCCAGCAGCTTAAGTGGGTTCACTAGCACAGATACGCAGTATTTT.

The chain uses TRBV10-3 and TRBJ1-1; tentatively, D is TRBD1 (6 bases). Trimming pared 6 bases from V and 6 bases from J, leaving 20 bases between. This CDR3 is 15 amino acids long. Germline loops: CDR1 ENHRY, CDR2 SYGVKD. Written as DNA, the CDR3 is TGTGCCATCAGCCCCTCAAGACAGGCAGGTTCTGAAGCTTTCTTT. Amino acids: CAISPSRQAGSEAFF.

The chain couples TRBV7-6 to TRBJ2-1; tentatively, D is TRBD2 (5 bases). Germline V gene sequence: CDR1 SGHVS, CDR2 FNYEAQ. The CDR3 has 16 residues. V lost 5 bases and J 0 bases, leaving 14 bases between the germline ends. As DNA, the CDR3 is TGTGCCAGCAGCCCATTTAGCGCTAGCTCCTACAATGAGCAGTTCTTC. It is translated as CASSPFSASSYNEQFF.

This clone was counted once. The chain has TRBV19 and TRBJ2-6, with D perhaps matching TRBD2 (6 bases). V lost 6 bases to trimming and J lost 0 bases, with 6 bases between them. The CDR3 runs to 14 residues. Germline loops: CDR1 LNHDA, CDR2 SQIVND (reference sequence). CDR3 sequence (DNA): TGTGCCAGTAGCGGGGGCTCTGGGGCCAACGTCCTGACTTTC. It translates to CASSGGSGANVLTF. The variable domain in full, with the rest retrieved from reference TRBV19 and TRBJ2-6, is DGGITQSPKYLFRKEGQNVTLSCEQNLNHDAMYWYRQDPGQGLRLIYYSQIVNDFQKGDIAEGYSVSREKKESFPLTVTSAQKNPTAFYLCASSGGSGANVLTFGAGSRLTVL.

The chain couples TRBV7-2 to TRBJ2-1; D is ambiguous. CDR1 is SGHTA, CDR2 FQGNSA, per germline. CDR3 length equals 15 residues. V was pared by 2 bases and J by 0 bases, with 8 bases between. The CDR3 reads CASSLKRNSYNEQFF. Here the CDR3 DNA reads TGTGCCAGCAGCTTAAAGAGAAACTCCTACAATGAGCAGTTCTTC.

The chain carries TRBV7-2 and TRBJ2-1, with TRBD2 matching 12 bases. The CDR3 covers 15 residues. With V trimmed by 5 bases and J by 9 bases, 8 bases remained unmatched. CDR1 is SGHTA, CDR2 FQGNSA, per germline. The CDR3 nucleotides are TGTGCCAGCAGCCCACTAGCGGGAGGCTGGGGTGAGCAGTTCTTC. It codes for CASSPLAGGWGEQFF.

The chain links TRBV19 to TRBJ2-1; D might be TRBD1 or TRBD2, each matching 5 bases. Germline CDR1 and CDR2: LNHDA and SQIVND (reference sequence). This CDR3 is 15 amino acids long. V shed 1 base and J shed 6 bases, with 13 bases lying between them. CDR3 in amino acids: CASSIGGGSGNEQFF. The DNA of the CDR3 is TGTGCCAGTAGTATAGGTGGGGGAAGTGGCAATGAGCAGTTCTTC. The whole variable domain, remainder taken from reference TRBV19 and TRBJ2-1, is DGGITQSPKYLFRKEGQNVTLSCEQNLNHDAMYWYRQDPGQGLRLIYYSQIVNDFQKGDIAEGYSVSREKKESFPLTVTSAQKNPTAFYLCASSIGGGSGNEQFFGPGTRLTVL.

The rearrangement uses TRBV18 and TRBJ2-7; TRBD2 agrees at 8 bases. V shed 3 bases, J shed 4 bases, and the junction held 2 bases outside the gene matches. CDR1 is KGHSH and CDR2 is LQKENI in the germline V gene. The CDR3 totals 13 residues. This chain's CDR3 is CASSPASGYEQYF. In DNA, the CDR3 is TGTGCCAGCTCACCCGCTAGCGGGTACGAGCAGTACTTC.

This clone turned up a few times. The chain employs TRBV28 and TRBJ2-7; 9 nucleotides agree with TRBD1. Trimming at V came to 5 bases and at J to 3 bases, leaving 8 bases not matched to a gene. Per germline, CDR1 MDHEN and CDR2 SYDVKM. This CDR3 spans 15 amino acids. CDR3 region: CASSPTGTGNYEQYF. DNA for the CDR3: TGTGCCAGCAGTCCCACCGGGACAGGGAACTACGAGCAGTACTTC.

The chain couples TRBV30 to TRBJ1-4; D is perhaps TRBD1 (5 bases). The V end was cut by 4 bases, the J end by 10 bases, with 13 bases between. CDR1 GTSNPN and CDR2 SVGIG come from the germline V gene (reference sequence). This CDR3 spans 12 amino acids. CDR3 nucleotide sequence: TGTGCCTGGAAAGGGGAGAGAGGAAAACTGTTTTTT. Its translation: CAWKGERGKLFF.

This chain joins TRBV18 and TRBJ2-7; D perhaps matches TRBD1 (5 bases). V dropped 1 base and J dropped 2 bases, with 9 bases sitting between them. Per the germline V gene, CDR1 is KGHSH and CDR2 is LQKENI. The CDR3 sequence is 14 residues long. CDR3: CASSPLAGTYEQYF. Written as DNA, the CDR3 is TGTGCCAGCTCACCACTCGCAGGGACCTACGAGCAGTACTTC.

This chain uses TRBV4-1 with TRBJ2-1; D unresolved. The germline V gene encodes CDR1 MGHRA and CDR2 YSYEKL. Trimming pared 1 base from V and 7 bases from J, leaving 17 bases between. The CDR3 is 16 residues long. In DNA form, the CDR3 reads TGCGCCAGCAGCCAAGCGGAGAGCAGTCAGTTGAATGAGCAGTTCTTC. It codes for CASSQAESSQLNEQFF.

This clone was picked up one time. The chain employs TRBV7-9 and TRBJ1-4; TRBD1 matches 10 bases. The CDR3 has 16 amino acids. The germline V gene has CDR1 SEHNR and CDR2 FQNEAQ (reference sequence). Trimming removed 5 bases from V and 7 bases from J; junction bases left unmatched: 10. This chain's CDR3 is CASSPSGTGVGEKLFF. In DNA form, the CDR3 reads TGTGCCAGCAGCCCGAGTGGGACAGGGGTGGGTGAAAAACTGTTTTTT. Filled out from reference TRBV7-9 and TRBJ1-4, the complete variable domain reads DTGVSQNPRHKITKRGQNVTFRCDPISEHNRLYWYRQTLGQGPEFLTYFQNEAQLEKSRLLSDRFSAERPKGSFSTLEIQRTEQGDSAMYLCASSPSGTGVGEKLFFGSGTQLSVL.

CDR3 DNA: TGCGCCAGCAGCTTGGTGAACAAATCGAACACCGGGGAGCTGTTTTTT. It yields the protein CASSLVNKSNTGELFF. This chain links TRBV5-1 with TRBJ2-2; D call uncertain. The CDR3 runs to 16 residues. V lost 0 bases and J 0 bases, leaving 9 bases between the germline ends. Germline V CDR1 and CDR2: SGHRS, YFSETQ.

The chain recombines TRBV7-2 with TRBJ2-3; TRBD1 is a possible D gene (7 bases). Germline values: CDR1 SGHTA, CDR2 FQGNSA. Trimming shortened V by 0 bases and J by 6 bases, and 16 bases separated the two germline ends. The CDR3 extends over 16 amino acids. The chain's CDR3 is CASSLARAEGADTQYF. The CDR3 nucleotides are TGTGCCAGCAGCTTAGCTCGAGCGGAGGGGGCTGATACGCAGTATTTT.

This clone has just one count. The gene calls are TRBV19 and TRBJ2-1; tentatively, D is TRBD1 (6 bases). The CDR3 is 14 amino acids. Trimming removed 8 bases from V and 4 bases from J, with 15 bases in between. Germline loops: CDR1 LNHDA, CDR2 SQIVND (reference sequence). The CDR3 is CASQGSGSYNEQFF. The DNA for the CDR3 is TGTGCCAGTCAGGGGAGCGGATCTTACAATGAGCAGTTCTTC.

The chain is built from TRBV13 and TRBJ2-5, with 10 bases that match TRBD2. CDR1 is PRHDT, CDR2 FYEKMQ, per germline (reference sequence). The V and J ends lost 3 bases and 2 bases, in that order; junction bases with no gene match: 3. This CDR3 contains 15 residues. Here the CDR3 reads CASSLTSGPQETQYF. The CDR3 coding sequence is TGTGCCAGCAGCTTGACTAGCGGGCCACAAGAGACCCAGTACTTC.

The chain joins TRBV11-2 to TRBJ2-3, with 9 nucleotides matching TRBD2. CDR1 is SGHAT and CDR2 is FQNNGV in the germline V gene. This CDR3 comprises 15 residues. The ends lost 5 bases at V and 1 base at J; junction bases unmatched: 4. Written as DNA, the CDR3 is TGTGCCAGCAGCGTTTCTAGCGGGGGCACAGATACGCAGTATTTT. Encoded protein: CASSVSSGGTDTQYF.

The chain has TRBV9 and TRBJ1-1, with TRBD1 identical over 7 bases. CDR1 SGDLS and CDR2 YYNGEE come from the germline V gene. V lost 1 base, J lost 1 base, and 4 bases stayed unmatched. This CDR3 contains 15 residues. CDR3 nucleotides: TGTGCCAGCAGCGTAAGTTGGACAGGGAACACTGAAGCTTTCTTT. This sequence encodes CASSVSWTGNTEAFF.

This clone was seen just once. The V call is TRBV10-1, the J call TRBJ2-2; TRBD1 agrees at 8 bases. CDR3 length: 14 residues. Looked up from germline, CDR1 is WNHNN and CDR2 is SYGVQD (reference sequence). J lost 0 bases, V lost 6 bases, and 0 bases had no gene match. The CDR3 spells CASRDRANTGELFF. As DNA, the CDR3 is TGCGCCAGCAGGGACAGGGCGAACACCGGGGAGCTGTTTTTT.